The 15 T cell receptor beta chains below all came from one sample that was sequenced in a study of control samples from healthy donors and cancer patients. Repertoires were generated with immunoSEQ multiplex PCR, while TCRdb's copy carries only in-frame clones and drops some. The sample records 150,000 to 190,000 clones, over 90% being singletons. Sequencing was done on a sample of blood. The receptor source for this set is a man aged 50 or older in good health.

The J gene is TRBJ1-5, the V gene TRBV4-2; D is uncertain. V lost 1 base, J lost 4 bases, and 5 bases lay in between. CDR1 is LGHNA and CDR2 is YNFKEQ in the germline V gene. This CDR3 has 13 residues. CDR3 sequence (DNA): TGTGCCAGCAGCCAAGCCCCTAATCAGCCCCAGCATTTT. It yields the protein CASSQAPNQPQHF.

CDR3 sequence: CAWSTDSLFTF. CDR3 in DNA: TGTGCCTGGAGTACGGACTCCCTTTTCACCTTC. This chain joins TRBV30 and TRBJ1-2; no firm D call. Per germline, CDR1 GTSNPN and CDR2 SVGIG (reference sequence). V was clipped by 2 bases and J by 13 bases, with 14 bases between them. The CDR3 spans 11 residues.

This chain's CDR3 is CASSTGGLVSGTDTQYF. The CDR3 nucleotides are TGTGCCAGCAGCACCGGTGGGCTAGTGTCCGGTACAGATACGCAGTATTTT. The genes are TRBV9 and TRBJ2-3; D is uncertain. The germline V gene encodes CDR1 SGDLS and CDR2 YYNGEE. V lost 4 bases and J 3 bases, leaving 21 bases between the germline ends. The CDR3 consists of 17 residues.

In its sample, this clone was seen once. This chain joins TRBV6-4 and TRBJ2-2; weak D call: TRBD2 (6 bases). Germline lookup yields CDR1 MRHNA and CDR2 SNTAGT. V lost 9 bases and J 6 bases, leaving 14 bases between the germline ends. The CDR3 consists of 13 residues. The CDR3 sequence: CASGSGVAGELFF. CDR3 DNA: TGTGCCAGTGGTTCGGGGGTAGCCGGGGAGCTGTTTTTT.

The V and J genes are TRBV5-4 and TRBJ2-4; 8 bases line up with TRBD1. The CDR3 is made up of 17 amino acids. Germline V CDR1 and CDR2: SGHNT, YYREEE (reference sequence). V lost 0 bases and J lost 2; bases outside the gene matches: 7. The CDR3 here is CASSLVSGGASKNIQYF. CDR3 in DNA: TGTGCCAGCAGCTTGGTTTCAGGGGGCGCTTCCAAAAACATTCAGTACTTC.

Written as DNA, the CDR3 is TGCGCCAGCAGCTCCGGGACAGCAAACTACGAGCAGTACTTC. This sequence encodes CASSSGTANYEQYF. The rearrangement links TRBV5-1 to TRBJ2-7, with 7 bases fitting TRBD1. CDR3 size: 14 residues. After removal of 3 bases from V and 3 bases from J, the junction contained 6 bases not matched to a gene. Germline CDR1 and CDR2: SGHRS and YFSETQ.

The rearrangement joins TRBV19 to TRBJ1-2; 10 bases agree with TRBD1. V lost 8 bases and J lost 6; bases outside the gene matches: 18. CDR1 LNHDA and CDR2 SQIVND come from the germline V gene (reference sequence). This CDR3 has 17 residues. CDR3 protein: CASGAGTGAPFIHGYTF. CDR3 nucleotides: TGTGCCAGTGGTGCCGGGACAGGGGCGCCATTTATTCATGGCTACACCTTC.

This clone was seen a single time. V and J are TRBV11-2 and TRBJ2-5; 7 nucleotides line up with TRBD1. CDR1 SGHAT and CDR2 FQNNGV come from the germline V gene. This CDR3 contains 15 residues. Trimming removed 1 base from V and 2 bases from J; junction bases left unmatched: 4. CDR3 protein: CASSLGQGWQETQYF. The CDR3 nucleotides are TGTGCCAGCAGCTTAGGACAGGGTTGGCAAGAGACCCAGTACTTC.

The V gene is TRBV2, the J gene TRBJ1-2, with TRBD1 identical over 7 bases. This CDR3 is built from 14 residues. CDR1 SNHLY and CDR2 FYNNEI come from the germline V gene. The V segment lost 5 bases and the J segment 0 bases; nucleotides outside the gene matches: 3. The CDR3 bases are TGTGCCAGCAGTCCCGACAGGGCTAACTATGGCTACACCTTC. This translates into CASSPDRANYGYTF.

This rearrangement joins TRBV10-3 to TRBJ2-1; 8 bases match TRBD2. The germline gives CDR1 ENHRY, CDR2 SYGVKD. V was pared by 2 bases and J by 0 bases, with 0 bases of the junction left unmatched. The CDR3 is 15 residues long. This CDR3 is CAISESGGSYNEQFF. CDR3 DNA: TGTGCCATCAGTGAGAGCGGGGGCTCCTACAATGAGCAGTTCTTC.

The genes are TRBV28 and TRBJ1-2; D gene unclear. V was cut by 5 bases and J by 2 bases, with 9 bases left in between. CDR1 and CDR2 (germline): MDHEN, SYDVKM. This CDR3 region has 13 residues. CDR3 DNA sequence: TGTGCCAGCAGTCCCCCGGGGAACTATGGCTACACCTTC. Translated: CASSPPGNYGYTF.

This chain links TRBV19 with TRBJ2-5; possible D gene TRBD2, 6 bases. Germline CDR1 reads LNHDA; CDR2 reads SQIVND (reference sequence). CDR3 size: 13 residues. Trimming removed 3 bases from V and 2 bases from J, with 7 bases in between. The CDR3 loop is CASSISGQETQYF. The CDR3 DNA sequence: TGTGCCAGTAGTATTAGCGGACAAGAGACCCAGTACTTC.

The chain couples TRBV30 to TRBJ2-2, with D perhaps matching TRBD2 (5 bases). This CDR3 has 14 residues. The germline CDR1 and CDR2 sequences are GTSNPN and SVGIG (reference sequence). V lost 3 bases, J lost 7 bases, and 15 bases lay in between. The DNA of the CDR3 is TGTGCCTGGAGGTCACGTTTGGGGAGCGGGGAGCTGTTTTTT. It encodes CAWRSRLGSGELFF.

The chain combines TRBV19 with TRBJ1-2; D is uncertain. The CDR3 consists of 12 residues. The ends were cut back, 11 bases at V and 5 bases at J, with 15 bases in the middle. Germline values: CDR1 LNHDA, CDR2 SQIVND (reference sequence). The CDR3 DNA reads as TGTGCCGTGGGTATGGTGGGATATGGCTACACCTTC. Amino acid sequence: CAVGMVGYGYTF.

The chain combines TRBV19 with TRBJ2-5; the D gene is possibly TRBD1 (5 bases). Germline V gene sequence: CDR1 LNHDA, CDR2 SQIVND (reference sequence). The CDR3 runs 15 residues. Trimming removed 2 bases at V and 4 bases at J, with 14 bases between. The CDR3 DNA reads TGTGCCAGTAGTATACAGGGCGTAAGGGGAGAGACCCAGTACTTC. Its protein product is CASSIQGVRGETQYF.